These 21 T cell receptor beta chains originate from one sample sequenced in a study of cytomegalovirus exposure and HLA in healthy donors. Data came from immunoSEQ multiplex PCR; TCRdb stores just in-frame clones and leaves some out. The sample shows approximately 260,000 clones, more than 75% of them seen only once. Sequenced sample: PBMCs. Receptors originate from a woman aged 25 to 45 in good health and CMV-seropositive.

The chain couples TRBV6-1 to TRBJ1-1, with D tentatively TRBD1 (5 bases). The length of the CDR3 is 14 residues. Trimming removed 4 bases at V and 4 bases at J, with 13 bases between. The germline V gene encodes CDR1 MNHNS and CDR2 SASEGT. The CDR3 region has the DNA TGTGCCAGCAGTGTAATAGGGGTTGGCACTGAAGCTTTCTTT. It codes for CASSVIGVGTEAFF.

The chain has TRBV9 and TRBJ2-4; TRBD2 matches 8 bases. Germline trimming cut 1 base from V and 6 bases from J; bases unmatched to any gene: 6. Per the germline V gene, CDR1 is SGDLS and CDR2 is YYNGEE. The CDR3 contains 15 residues. CDR3 sequence reads: CASSVTGGPVNIQYF. CDR3 DNA sequence: TGTGCCAGCAGCGTAACGGGAGGGCCAGTAAACATTCAGTACTTC.

The chain is built from TRBV5-1 and TRBJ1-4, with 7 bases aligning to TRBD1. CDR1 and CDR2 (germline): SGHRS, YFSETQ. The CDR3 has 15 residues. V gave up 4 bases and J gave up 6 bases; unmatched junction bases: 9. The CDR3 bases are TGCGCCAGCAGCCGAACAGGGGCAGGGGATGAAAAACTGTTTTTT. Protein sequence: CASSRTGAGDEKLFF.

The chain joins TRBV13 to TRBJ2-2; TRBD2 matches 10 bases. This CDR3 region has 17 residues. Germline V gene lookup returns CDR1 PRHDT and CDR2 FYEKMQ (reference sequence). V lost 4 bases, J lost 1 base, and 6 bases stayed unmatched. CDR3 nucleotide sequence: TGTGCCAGCAGCTCGACTAGCGGGTCCTTGAACACCGGGGAGCTGTTTTTT. Protein sequence: CASSSTSGSLNTGELFF.

The chain has TRBV7-3 and TRBJ2-5; TRBD1 aligns across 7 bases. Germline V gives CDR1 SGHTA, CDR2 FQGTGA. The V and J ends lost 5 bases and 0 bases, in that order; junction bases with no gene match: 6. The CDR3 loop spans 15 amino acids. In DNA, the CDR3 is TGTGCCAGCAGCCTGACAGGGATGTACCAAGAGACCCAGTACTTC. This encodes CASSLTGMYQETQYF. The full variable domain, with the rest looked up from reference TRBV7-3 and TRBJ2-5, is GAGVSQTPSNKVTEKGKYVELRCDPISGHTALYWYRQSLGQGPEFLIYFQGTGAADDSGLPNDRFFAVRPEGSVSTLKIQRTERGDSAVYLCASSLTGMYQETQYFGPGTRLLVL.

The chain has TRBV11-3 and TRBJ2-3; 15 bases agree with TRBD2. After removal of 5 bases from V and 2 bases from J, the junction contained 8 bases not matched to a gene. Germline V gives CDR1 SGHNT, CDR2 YENEEA. CDR3 size: 18 residues. CDR3 DNA: TGTGCCAGCAGCCCTAGACGGACTAGCGGGAGGGCCACAGATACGCAGTATTTT. As protein: CASSPRRTSGRATDTQYF.

This chain links TRBV5-1 with TRBJ2-2; 15 bases are a match to TRBD2. The CDR3 totals 17 residues. CDR1 and CDR2 from the germline V gene are SGHRS and YFSETQ. The trim removed 5 bases at V and 5 bases at J, leaving 7 bases unmatched. This CDR3 reads CASRPGLAGGSTGELFF. CDR3 DNA sequence: TGCGCCAGCAGACCCGGACTAGCGGGAGGGTCGACCGGGGAGCTGTTTTTT.

The genes are TRBV11-2 and TRBJ1-1, with a possible D match to TRBD1 (6 bases). The CDR3 sequence is 16 residues long. V lost 2 bases and J lost 4, with 17 bases in between. Germline assignment: CDR1 SGHAT and CDR2 FQNNGV. As DNA, the CDR3 is TGTGCCAGCAGCTTAATCTTAGTGGGACAAAGCACTGAAGCTTTCTTT. It specifies CASSLILVGQSTEAFF.

The genes are TRBV27 and TRBJ2-1; TRBD1 matches 7 bases. The germline CDR1 and CDR2 sequences are MNHEY and SMNVEV (reference sequence). The CDR3 is 16 residues long. J lost 3 bases, V lost 4 bases, and 9 bases had no gene match. CDR3 nucleotides: TGTGCCAGCAGTTCAATGGGACAGCCAAACTACAATGAGCAGTTCTTC. It codes for CASSSMGQPNYNEQFF.

The chain couples TRBV30 to TRBJ1-3; TRBD1 might be the D (5 bases). This CDR3 comprises 15 residues. From germline, CDR1 is GTSNPN and CDR2 SVGIG (reference sequence). The V and J ends lost 3 bases and 3 bases respectively, with 15 bases between them. CDR3 coding DNA: TGTGCCTGGAGCGAGAGAAGGGGCAGTGGAAACACCATATATTTT. Translated: CAWSERRGSGNTIYF.

The chain carries TRBV6-1 and TRBJ2-7, with 9 bases matching TRBD1. Unmatched junction bases numbered 7, after V lost 6 bases and J lost 1 base. CDR1 MNHNS and CDR2 SASEGT come from the germline V gene. This CDR3 is 15 amino acids long. CDR3 sequence reads: CASSVGQGASYEQYF. Written as DNA, the CDR3 is TGTGCCAGCAGCGTGGGACAGGGTGCGTCCTACGAGCAGTACTTC.

In this sample, this clone turned up a few times. The V and J genes are TRBV25-1 and TRBJ2-7, with a tentative D call TRBD2 (5 bases). V gave up 0 bases and J gave up 3 bases, with 6 bases separating them. Per the germline V gene, CDR1 is MGHDK and CDR2 is SYGVNS. CDR3 length equals 13 residues. CDR3: CASSEYGNYEQYF. The CDR3 nucleotides read TGTGCCAGCAGTGAATACGGGAACTACGAGCAGTACTTC.

V is TRBV28 and J is TRBJ2-3; no firm D call. The CDR3 is made up of 12 amino acids. The V end lost 6 bases, the J end lost 4 bases, and 8 bases lay between the germline ends. Germline CDR1 MDHEN, CDR2 SYDVKM. CDR3 DNA: TGTGCCAGCAGGCCCCGCGCAGATACGCAGTATTTT. Translated, it gives CASRPRADTQYF.

In its sample, this clone was seen a few times. The rearrangement links TRBV6-1 to TRBJ1-4; 9 bases line up with TRBD1. The CDR3 has 14 amino acids. V trimming: 4 bases; J trimming: 8 bases; junction bases outside the gene matches: 5. The germline V gene encodes CDR1 MNHNS and CDR2 SASEGT. CDR3 sequence: CASSAGTGKEKLFF. The CDR3 DNA reads as TGTGCCAGCAGTGCCGGGACAGGGAAGGAAAAACTGTTTTTT.

This clone appeared a single time. CDR3 residues: CASSPLSTQGQYF. CDR3 nucleotides: TGCGCCAGCAGCCCCCTCTCTACCCAGGGGCAGTATTTT. This chain uses TRBV4-1 with TRBJ2-3; the D gene is possibly TRBD1 (5 bases). Trimming removed 4 bases at V and 11 bases at J, with 16 bases between. The CDR3 totals 13 residues. The germline gives CDR1 MGHRA, CDR2 YSYEKL.

J is TRBJ2-1 and V is TRBV5-6, with a possible D match to TRBD2 (6 bases). The CDR3 runs to 15 residues. Trimming removed 4 bases from V and 4 bases from J, with 15 bases in between. CDR1 SGHDT and CDR2 YYEEEE come from the germline V gene. In nucleotides, the CDR3 is TGTGCCAGCAGCCTTGACTGGACTACTTACAATGAGCAGTTCTTC. Translated: CASSLDWTTYNEQFF.

The V and J genes are TRBV4-1 and TRBJ2-2, with TRBD1 as a possible D gene (6 bases). The ends were cut back, 0 bases at V and 3 bases at J, with 14 bases in the middle. The length of the CDR3 is 17 residues. Germline CDR1 and CDR2: MGHRA and YSYEKL. The CDR3 loop reads CASSQDKGQGYTGELFF. Here the CDR3 DNA reads TGCGCCAGCAGCCAAGATAAAGGGCAGGGGTACACCGGGGAGCTGTTTTTT.

The gene calls are TRBV18 and TRBJ1-1; TRBD1 aligns across 8 bases. Trimming cost V 2 bases and J 3 bases; bases outside gene matches: 2. This CDR3 has 14 residues. The germline V gene has CDR1 KGHSH and CDR2 LQKENI. CDR3: CASSPTGGDTEAFF. DNA of the CDR3: TGTGCCAGCTCACCAACAGGGGGAGACACTGAAGCTTTCTTT.

The rearrangement links TRBV28 to TRBJ1-2; 8 bases are a match to TRBD1. From germline, CDR1 is MDHEN and CDR2 SYDVKM. The CDR3 is 16 amino acids. The J segment lost 2 bases and the V segment lost 7 bases, leaving 12 bases of the junction unmatched. The CDR3 DNA follows: TGTGCCAGCAAAAATTCCGGGACAGGACGAAACTATGGCTACACCTTC. Amino acid sequence: CASKNSGTGRNYGYTF.

The gene calls are TRBV27 and TRBJ2-6; D gene uncertain. Trimming took off 1 base at V and 0 bases at J, with 7 bases between the two ends. The CDR3 runs to 16 residues. CDR1 is MNHEY and CDR2 is SMNVEV in the germline V gene (reference sequence). The CDR3 nucleotides are TGTGCCAGCAGTTTATTGAGTAACTCTGGGGCCAACGTCCTGACTTTC. Its translation is CASSLLSNSGANVLTF.

The rearrangement links TRBV6-1 to TRBJ2-1, with TRBD1 matching over 7 bases. The length of the CDR3 is 12 residues. Looked up from germline, CDR1 is MNHNS and CDR2 is SASEGT. Losses at the gene ends were 4 bases for V and 8 bases for J; bases not matched to a gene: 2. The CDR3 spells CASSGDRDEQFF. CDR3 coding DNA: TGTGCCAGCAGTGGAGACAGGGATGAGCAGTTCTTC.